Reported below is one T cell receptor beta chain. How the authors handled the data: Counts of nucleated cells, estimated from reference gene primer amplification, were obtained. Using immunoSEQ multiplex PCR, the repertoire was profiled, and TCRdb retains in-frame clones only, with some absent. The V and J calls and clone size were taken over from that table, and D and trimming were inferred from the DNA. The data hold under 300,000 clones, with 75% to 90% observed a single time. These data come from a study of blood T cell repertoires in COVID-19. Study information: Italy, Spain and the United States were the sources of the convalescent and acute COVID-19 samples.

The germline CDR1 and CDR2 sequences are SGHAT and FQNNGV. The CDR3 length is 12 residues. V dropped 1 base and J dropped 10 bases, with 11 bases sitting between them. Enrollment of patients from Seattle took place during active infection, with longitudinal follow-up. The sample consisted of peripheral blood. This rearrangement joins TRBV11-2 to TRBJ2-7, with D perhaps TRBD2 (5 bases). The receptor's source is a woman in her 70s with COVID-19, enrolled during active disease. The CDR3 region has the DNA TGTGCCAGCAGCTTAGTGTCAGCGGAACAGTACTTC. This translates into CASSLVSAEQYF. Supplemented by reference TRBV11-2 and TRBJ2-7, the full variable domain reads EAGVAQSPRYKIIEKRQSVAFWCNPISGHATLYWYQQILGQGPKLLIQFQNNGVVDDSQLPKDRFSAERLKGVDSTLKIQPAKLEDSAVYLCASSLVSAEQYFGPGTRLTVT.